This TCR beta chain was retrieved from a study of T cells in Graves' hyperthyroidism and ophthalmopathy. Study-wide results and caveats: Ophthalmopathy, which appeared later, was predicted by the model a median about 5.9 months before onset.

Germline V gene sequence: CDR1 SQVTM, CDR2 ANQGSEA. The CDR3 loop spans 15 amino acids. Trimming at V came to 1 base and at J to 0 bases, leaving 4 bases not matched to a gene. Template material for amplifying TCR beta CDR3 regions consisted of RNA transcripts. The HTBI primer set drove a first-round RT-PCR of the TCR CDR3. TCRdb recomputed calls from the multiplex PCR reads with MiXCR, one row per CDR3 protein. The repertoire holds more than 300,000 distinct CDR3 sequences, with around 13% as singletons. At least ten counts were recorded for this clonotype. As yet, its antigen is unknown. Sequenced input: blood. The sequence derives from a woman aged 25 to 39 with Graves' ophthalmopathy. The genes are TRBV29-1 and TRBJ2-3; the match to TRBD1 covers 7 bases. DNA of the CDR3: TGCAGCGTTGAAGGGGACAGAACTAGCACAGATACGCAGTATTTT. Protein product: CSVEGDRTSTDTQYF.